The rows below give T cell receptor beta chains drawn from one sample of a study of blood T cell repertoires in COVID-19. Only in-frame clones appear in the TCRdb table, and some are missing; sequencing was by immunoSEQ multiplex PCR. The sample includes 330,000 or so clones, about 89% of them seen just once. The sample was PBMCs or T cells enriched from blood (not recorded which). The receptors were sampled from a man aged 40-55 years in a cohort exposed to, infected with or recovered from COVID-19 (not recorded which). Each CDR3 is given with its conserved first and last residue. The D gene is left open where the match is weak. Part of the rows lack a size; the others show once, few, many or a class for expanded clones.

TRBV7-2	TRBJ1-1	-	-	CASSLHGTQNTEAFF	TGTGCCAGCAGCTTACACGGGACACAAAACACTGAAGCTTTCTTT
TRBV29-1	TRBJ2-7	-	-	CSVPQGSDYEQYF	TGCAGCGTTCCCCAGGGGTCCGACTACGAGCAGTACTTC
TRBV27	TRBJ1-1	TRBD1	-	CASRSGTGNGYTEAFF	TGTGCCAGCAGGTCCGGGACAGGGAATGGGTACACTGAAGCTTTCTTT
TRBV2	TRBJ1-1	-	-	CASSPQGTNTEAFF	TGTGCCAGCAGCCCTCAGGGTACGAACACTGAAGCTTTCTTT
TRBV18	TRBJ1-5	TRBD1	-	CASSPLLGQGASNQPQHF	TGTGCCAGCTCACCACTCTTGGGACAGGGGGCCAGCAATCAGCCCCAGCATTTT
TRBV6-5	TRBJ1-1	-	-	CAMADTEAFF	TGTGCCATGGCGGACACTGAAGCTTTCTTT
TRBV7-9	TRBJ1-4	-	-	CASSGAGWEKLFF	TGTGCCAGCAGTGGGGCTGGATGGGAAAAACTGTTTTTT
TRBV25-1	TRBJ1-6	-	-	CASSETGSYNSPLHF	TGTGCCAGCAGTGAGACAGGCTCCTATAATTCACCCCTCCACTTT
TRBV5-1	TRBJ1-5	TRBD1	-	CASRAGGTGDQPQHF	TGCGCCAGCAGGGCTGGAGGGACAGGGGATCAGCCCCAGCATTTT
TRBV29-1	TRBJ2-2	-	-	CSVELGSRTTGELFF	TGCAGCGTTGAATTGGGGAGCAGAACCACCGGGGAGCTGTTTTTT
TRBV30	TRBJ2-7	TRBD2	-	CAWSVGTSRLREQYF	TGTGCCTGGAGTGTCGGGACTAGCCGGTTGCGGGAGCAGTACTTC
TRBV15	TRBJ1-4	-	-	CATSIRQAPGGLFF	TGTGCCACCAGCATTAGACAGGCCCCCGGTGGCCTGTTTTTT
TRBV6-5	TRBJ2-7	TRBD1	few	CATRDRLGSYEQYF	TGTGCCACCCGGGACAGGCTCGGCTCCTACGAGCAGTACTTC
TRBV18	TRBJ1-2	TRBD1	-	CASSPTGVPNYGYTF	TGTGCCAGCTCACCGACAGGGGTACCTAACTATGGCTACACCTTC
TRBV2	TRBJ1-1	-	-	CASSQGNTEAFF	TGTGCCAGCTCGCAGGGAAACACTGAAGCTTTCTTT
TRBV2	TRBJ1-3	-	-	CASSGQSSGNTIYF	TGTGCCAGCAGTGGGCAGTCTTCTGGAAACACCATATATTTT
TRBV4-1	TRBJ2-5	-	few	CASSHPHRQETQYF	TGCGCCAGCAGCCATCCCCACAGGCAAGAGACCCAGTACTTC
TRBV27	TRBJ1-2	-	-	CASSGQTYRGGYTF	TGTGCCAGCAGTGGACAGACTTACCGGGGCGGCTACACCTTC
TRBV7-2	TRBJ1-2	TRBD1	few	CASSRDRDDYGYTF	TGTGCCAGCAGTCGGGACAGGGACGACTATGGCTACACCTTC
TRBV5-1	TRBJ2-2	-	-	CASSLRQSNTGELFF	TGCGCCAGCAGCCTCCGCCAGTCGAACACCGGGGAGCTGTTTTTT
TRBV4-1	TRBJ1-1	-	-	CASSHRGMNTEAFF	TGCGCCAGCAGCCATAGGGGTATGAACACTGAAGCTTTCTTT
TRBV5-1	TRBJ2-1	-	-	CASSLGRELYNEQFF	TGCGCCAGCAGCCTGGGTCGGGAGCTATACAATGAGCAGTTCTTC
TRBV7-9	TRBJ1-3	-	many	CASSTTLSGNTIYF	TGTGCCAGCAGCACGACACTCTCTGGAAACACCATATATTTT
TRBV6-5	TRBJ2-5	TRBD2	-	CASSFQAGAGKETQYF	TGTGCCAGCAGTTTTCAAGCGGGGGCAGGAAAAGAGACCCAGTACTTC